This TCR beta chain was profiled in a study of blood T cell repertoires in COVID-19. This clone showed up just once. Germline V gives CDR1 MNHEY, CDR2 SVGAGI. CDR3 length equals 12 residues. V was shortened by 5 bases and J by 4 bases, with 6 bases between the two germline ends. Sequenced by immunoSEQ multiplex PCR; TCRdb stores in-frame clones only, minus some. In the table there are about 300,000 clones, roughly 90% of which are singletons. Material: peripheral blood. The TCR comes from a man between 18 and 35 years old who had recovered from COVID-19. The rearrangement joins TRBV6-5 to TRBJ1-3, with no clear D. The CDR3 spells CASSPQGNTIYF. CDR3 bases: TGTGCCAGCAGTCCACAGGGAAACACCATATATTTT.